This entry concerns a single T cell receptor beta chain. This sample was included in a study of blood T cell repertoires in COVID-19. The overall study: Collection of acute and convalescent COVID-19 samples took place in the United States, Italy and Spain.

CDR1 and CDR2 from the germline V gene are MNHEY and SVGAGI. Trimming pared 2 bases from V and 2 bases from J, leaving 10 bases between. The CDR3 has 15 residues. How the authors handled the data: Estimation of nucleated cell counts relied on the amplification of reference gene primers. Method: immunoSEQ multiplex PCR; TCRdb's copy keeps in-frame clones and lacks some. That table gives V, J and clone size, and the DNA gave D and trimming. This table holds a few hundred thousand clones, approximately 80% found once. Sequencing was carried out using peripheral blood. The rearrangement uses TRBV6-5 and TRBJ2-1; TRBD2 is a possible D gene (6 bases). This sequence was found in a human donor in a cohort sampled during active COVID-19. CDR3 protein: CASSYAQRAYNEQFF. The CDR3 nucleotides are TGTGCCAGCAGTTACGCCCAGCGGGCCTACAATGAGCAGTTCTTC.